Sequencing of this T cell receptor beta chain was carried out in a study of cytomegalovirus exposure and HLA in healthy donors. Overall study: Counted in an early data release were about 80 million unique TCRs from HLA-typed donors.

A few counts support this clone. Its antigen is unidentified. This PCR relied on a set of 60 Vbeta primers and 13 Jbeta primers. Authors' data handling: Around 12 million of some 80 million unique TCR beta chains were shared, per a later count. TCRdb keeps only in-frame clones here, not all; method: immunoSEQ multiplex PCR. The DNA was the basis for D and trimming; V, J and clone size are from that table. The sample shows over 75,000 clones, over 65% of them seen only once. Findings of the study overall: Sequence variants that were highly shared formed a cluster that was likely a sequencing artifact. Per published reports, the classifier diagnosed cytomegalovirus status with high specificity and sensitivity.

The CDR3 contains 15 residues. V lost 0 bases, J lost 7 bases, and 5 bases stayed unmatched. The germline CDR1 and CDR2 sequences are LGHNA and YSLEER. The sequencing sample was made of PBMCs. This chain links TRBV4-3 with TRBJ1-1; the match to TRBD1 covers 10 bases. This TCR derives from a man aged 55 to 69 in good health and CMV-seropositive. CDR3 protein: CASSQDGTGDLEAFF. CDR3 DNA: TGCGCCAGCAGCCAAGATGGGACAGGGGATCTTGAAGCTTTCTTT.